Presented here are 31 T cell receptor beta chains from one specimen sequenced in a study of memory CD4+ T cells and cytomegalovirus serostatus. Clones were sequenced by immunoSEQ multiplex PCR, and TCRdb holds only the in-frame ones, with some missing. The sample has some 59,000 clones, around 83% seen once; the top ten hold roughly 0.9%. Single viable CD3+CD4+CD8-CD45RO+ cells were sorted as the memory CD4+ T cells. The sequencing input was memory CD4+ T cells from blood. The receptors were sampled from an adult in good health and CMV-seronegative.

The J gene is TRBJ2-2, the V gene TRBV4-1, with 7 bases that match TRBD2. The germline CDR1 and CDR2 sequences are MGHRA and YSYEKL. The CDR3 has 14 amino acids. Germline trimming cut 4 bases from V and 8 bases from J; bases unmatched to any gene: 7. The CDR3 here is CASSRGGVEGELFF. The CDR3 DNA follows: TGCGCCAGCAGCCGGGGGGGAGTGGAGGGGGAGCTGTTTTTT.

V usage is TRBV7-2 and J usage is TRBJ2-5; the D is unclear. The germline CDR1 and CDR2 sequences are SGHTA and FQGNSA. This CDR3 has 15 amino acids. Trimming cost V 1 base and J 1 base, with 10 bases left between them. The CDR3 nucleotides read TGTGCCAGCAGCTTAGACAGAGCCTTCCAAGAGACCCAGTACTTC. The encoded protein is CASSLDRAFQETQYF.

J is TRBJ2-1 and V is TRBV5-1; 8 bases align to TRBD1. This CDR3 is built from 15 residues. Germline V lookup: CDR1 SGHRS, CDR2 YFSETQ. V shed 4 bases, J shed 7 bases, and the junction held 10 bases outside the gene matches. CDR3 residues: CASSADRGWSNEQFF. The CDR3 coding sequence is TGCGCCAGCAGCGCAGACAGGGGCTGGTCAAATGAGCAGTTCTTC.

This chain's CDR3 is CASKSGTGVNQPQHF. Written as DNA, the CDR3 is TGCGCCAGTAAAAGTGGGACAGGGGTAAATCAGCCCCAGCATTTT. V usage is TRBV5-1 and J usage is TRBJ1-5; TRBD1 aligns across 10 bases. Germline trimming cut 8 bases from V and 4 bases from J; bases unmatched to any gene: 9. This CDR3 spans 15 amino acids. Looked up from germline, CDR1 is SGHRS and CDR2 is YFSETQ.

V usage is TRBV7-9 and J usage is TRBJ2-2; D gene uncertain. Trimming stripped 1 base from V and 3 bases from J, with 6 bases between. The length of the CDR3 is 14 residues. Per germline, CDR1 SEHNR and CDR2 FQNEAQ (reference sequence). The CDR3 bases are TGTGCCAGCAGCTTAGGAACAGACACCGGGGAGCTGTTTTTT. As protein: CASSLGTDTGELFF.

The chain carries TRBV11-2 and TRBJ1-1, with D hard to call. The ends were cut back, 0 bases at V and 8 bases at J, with 7 bases in the middle. The CDR3 extends over 12 amino acids. Germline values: CDR1 SGHAT, CDR2 FQNNGV. CDR3 sequence (DNA): TGTGCCAGCAGCTTAGATCGGCAGGAAGCTTTCTTT. It specifies CASSLDRQEAFF.

This clone is a singleton in its sample. The chain combines TRBV4-1 with TRBJ1-6, with a tentative D call TRBD1 (6 bases). V lost 1 base and J lost 0, with 16 bases in between. This CDR3 contains 19 residues. Germline-derived CDR1 and CDR2 are MGHRA and YSYEKL. The CDR3 reads CASSQGQPGGGSYNSPLHF. In DNA form, the CDR3 reads TGCGCCAGCAGCCAAGGGCAGCCGGGAGGGGGCTCCTATAATTCACCCCTCCACTTT.

V and J are TRBV7-2 and TRBJ1-1, with a tentative D call TRBD1 (6 bases). Germline V CDR1 and CDR2: SGHTA, FQGNSA. The CDR3 has 13 amino acids. Trimming took off 2 bases at V and 9 bases at J, with 13 bases between the two ends. CDR3 coding DNA: TGTGCCAGCAGCTTACCCCCAGGACAGAAAGCTTTCTTT. It specifies CASSLPPGQKAFF.

V gene TRBV10-3 combines with J gene TRBJ2-5; 13 positions agree with TRBD2. CDR1 ENHRY and CDR2 SYGVKD come from the germline V gene. The CDR3 has 16 amino acids. V shed 6 bases, J shed 3 bases, and the junction held 7 bases outside the gene matches. The CDR3 spells CAIRPGLAGLKETQYF. In DNA form, the CDR3 reads TGTGCCATCAGGCCGGGACTAGCGGGACTTAAAGAGACCCAGTACTTC.

V gene TRBV6-1 combines with J gene TRBJ1-1; TRBD1 matches 7 bases. There are 14 residues in the CDR3. J gave up 1 base and V 5 bases, and 4 bases lay outside the gene matches. Germline V lookup: CDR1 MNHNS, CDR2 SASEGT. The CDR3 DNA follows: TGTGCCAGCAGTAAACAGGGGACGAACACTGAAGCTTTCTTT. The encoded protein is CASSKQGTNTEAFF.

This chain links TRBV5-1 with TRBJ2-4; no firm D call. Deletions cut 4 bases from V and 0 bases from J, with 8 bases between. In germline, CDR1 is SGHRS, CDR2 YFSETQ. CDR3 length equals 14 residues. The CDR3 sequence: CASSPVLAKNIQYF. DNA for the CDR3: TGCGCCAGCAGCCCTGTACTAGCCAAAAACATTCAGTACTTC.

The rearrangement uses TRBV5-1 and TRBJ2-1; 8 positions match TRBD2. The CDR3 is 15 amino acids. V lost 2 bases, J lost 2 bases, and 3 bases stayed unmatched. From germline, CDR1 is SGHRS and CDR2 YFSETQ. The CDR3 sequence is CASSFPGGAYNEQFF. In DNA, the CDR3 is TGCGCCAGCAGCTTTCCCGGGGGGGCCTACAATGAGCAGTTCTTC.

J is TRBJ2-3 and V is TRBV7-3, with a tentative D call TRBD1 (5 bases). The CDR3 consists of 14 residues. With 2 bases removed from V and 3 bases from J, the gap between germline ends came to 9 bases. Germline lookup yields CDR1 SGHTA and CDR2 FQGTGA. This chain's CDR3 is CASSLWGRTDTQYF. CDR3 coding DNA: TGTGCCAGCAGCTTATGGGGCCGGACAGATACGCAGTATTTT.

Here the CDR3 reads CAWSVGQTEYEQYF. The DNA of the CDR3 is TGTGCCTGGAGTGTTGGCCAGACAGAATACGAGCAGTACTTC. This chain connects TRBV30 to TRBJ2-7, with D tentatively TRBD1 (5 bases). The CDR3 is 14 amino acids. Germline CDR1 is GTSNPN and CDR2 is SVGIG (reference sequence). Between the trimmed V and J ends, which lost 0 bases and 4 bases, there was a span of 13 bases. Full variable domain (outside the CDR3, taken from reference TRBV30 and TRBJ2-7): SQTIHQWPATLVQPVGSPLSLECTVEGTSNPNLYWYRQAAGRGLQLLFYSVGIGQISSEVPQNLSASRPQDRQFILSSKKLLLSDSGFYLCAWSVGQTEYEQYFGPGTRLTVT.

The chain is built from TRBV6-5 and TRBJ2-5, with 7 positions matching TRBD1. The CDR3 consists of 12 residues. Germline CDR1 MNHEY, CDR2 SVGAGI. After removal of 6 bases from V and 5 bases from J, the junction contained 3 bases not matched to a gene. The CDR3 region has the DNA TGTGCCAGCAGGACAGGGAAGGAGACCCAGTACTTC. It yields the protein CASRTGKETQYF.

The genes are TRBV5-5 and TRBJ2-3; 7 nucleotides line up with TRBD2. J lost 3 bases, V lost 5 bases, and 3 bases had no gene match. CDR1 and CDR2 (germline): SGHKS, YYEKEE (reference sequence). CDR3 size: 13 residues. The CDR3 is CASRKGLTDTQYF. In nucleotides, the CDR3 is TGTGCCAGCAGGAAGGGACTAACAGATACGCAGTATTTT.

The V and J genes are TRBV5-1 and TRBJ1-2, with D uncertain. The germline gives CDR1 SGHRS, CDR2 YFSETQ. V lost 1 base to trimming and J lost 6 bases, with 10 bases between them. This CDR3 region has 13 residues. The DNA of the CDR3 is TGCGCCAGCAGCTTGTCGCAGGACCATGGCTACACCTTC. Its protein is CASSLSQDHGYTF.

The CDR3 spells CASSLEGLGNQPQHF. DNA of the CDR3: TGCGCCAGCAGCTTGGAAGGGTTGGGCAATCAGCCCCAGCATTTT. V and J are TRBV5-1 and TRBJ1-5; D ambiguous. Trimming shortened V by 0 bases and J by 2 bases, and 9 bases separated the two germline ends. The CDR3 runs 15 residues. Per the germline V gene, CDR1 is SGHRS and CDR2 is YFSETQ. Looking up the rest from reference TRBV5-1 and TRBJ1-5 gives the full variable domain: KAGVTQTPRYLIKTRGQQVTLSCSPISGHRSVSWYQQTPGQGLQFLFEYFSETQRNKGNFPGRFSGRQFSNSRSEMNVSTLELGDSALYLCASSLEGLGNQPQHFGDGTRLSIL.

This clone turned up a few times. The chain recombines TRBV19 with TRBJ1-3; D is unresolved. There are 13 residues in the CDR3. The V gene lost 8 bases and the J gene lost 1 base, with 9 bases spanning the gap. Germline V lookup: CDR1 LNHDA, CDR2 SQIVND (reference sequence). The CDR3 DNA reads TGTGCCAGTCTTGCAGATTCTGGAAACACCATATATTTT. The encoded protein is CASLADSGNTIYF.

The genes are TRBV6-1 and TRBJ2-5; D is ambiguous. Germline V lookup: CDR1 MNHNS, CDR2 SASEGT. The V and J ends lost 1 base and 4 bases respectively, with 7 bases between them. The CDR3 is made up of 13 amino acids. The CDR3 spells CASSEDIGETQYF. The CDR3 DNA reads as TGTGCCAGCAGTGAAGATATCGGAGAGACCCAGTACTTC.

The chain joins TRBV11-2 to TRBJ1-2, with TRBD1 matching over 8 bases. The CDR3 has 15 residues. CDR1 SGHAT and CDR2 FQNNGV come from the germline V gene. V lost 5 bases, J lost 4 bases, and 9 bases stayed unmatched. The CDR3 DNA follows: TGTGCCAGCAGCACCGGGACAGGCCTCTTCTATGGCTACACCTTC. Translated, it gives CASSTGTGLFYGYTF.

The chain carries TRBV19 and TRBJ2-5, with TRBD2 matching 12 bases. Germline V gives CDR1 LNHDA, CDR2 SQIVND (reference sequence). Unmatched junction bases numbered 7, after V lost 3 bases and J lost 5 bases. The CDR3 loop spans 16 amino acids. The CDR3 DNA sequence: TGTGCCAGTAGTATTACTAGCGGGAGGTCTTTTGAGACCCAGTACTTC. Translating gives CASSITSGRSFETQYF.

The V gene is TRBV7-9, the J gene TRBJ2-2, with D unclear. CDR3 size: 13 residues. V lost 5 bases to trimming and J lost 0 bases, with 4 bases between them. Germline-derived CDR1 and CDR2 are SEHNR and FQNEAQ (reference sequence). The CDR3 reads CASSTANTGELFF. The CDR3, as DNA: TGTGCCAGCAGCACAGCGAACACCGGGGAGCTGTTTTTT.

The chain recombines TRBV5-8 with TRBJ2-2, with TRBD2 identical over 10 bases. The CDR3 has 17 residues. J lost 5 bases, V lost 0 bases, and 7 bases had no gene match. From germline, CDR1 is SGHTS and CDR2 YDEGEE. The CDR3 loop reads CASSLVLAGGLTGELFF. DNA for the CDR3: TGTGCCAGCAGCTTGGTGTTAGCGGGAGGTCTAACCGGGGAGCTGTTTTTT.

This clone is a singleton in its sample. The chain links TRBV29-1 to TRBJ2-3; 8 bases map to TRBD2. Germline V lookup: CDR1 SQVTM, CDR2 ANQGSEA. CDR3 length: 13 amino acids. The J segment lost 4 bases and the V segment lost 4 bases, leaving 4 bases of the junction unmatched. The CDR3 DNA is TGCAGCGTTGGGCGAGCGGGGGCAGATACGCAGTATTTT. As protein: CSVGRAGADTQYF.

V gene TRBV7-3 combines with J gene TRBJ2-3, with TRBD2 matching over 8 bases. The CDR3 runs to 15 residues. Germline trimming cut 2 bases from V and 4 bases from J; bases unmatched to any gene: 5. CDR1 and CDR2 (germline): SGHTA, FQGTGA. CDR3 bases: TGTGCCAGCAGCTTACGGGGTAGCGGGGCAGATACGCAGTATTTT. Translation: CASSLRGSGADTQYF. The full variable domain, in which reference TRBV7-3 and TRBJ2-3 provide the parts outside the CDR3, is GAGVSQTPSNKVTEKGKYVELRCDPISGHTALYWYRQSLGQGPEFLIYFQGTGAADDSGLPNDRFFAVRPEGSVSTLKIQRTERGDSAVYLCASSLRGSGADTQYFGPGTRLTVL.

As to this clone: The sample holds other DNA sequences that translate to the same CDR3. This chain joins TRBV18 and TRBJ2-1, with D hard to call. This CDR3 comprises 13 residues. The germline V and J ends were trimmed by 1 base and 4 bases, with 5 bases remaining between them. Germline V gene data show CDR1 as KGHSH and CDR2 as LQKENI. CDR3 nucleotides: TGTGCCAGCTCACCACAGGGTTACAATGAGCAGTTCTTC. Translation gives CASSPQGYNEQFF.

The chain carries TRBV15 and TRBJ1-2; no firm D call. Trimming left V 3 bases short and J 2 bases short, with 7 bases between. Germline V gives CDR1 LNHNV, CDR2 YYDKDF (reference sequence). The CDR3 is made up of 13 amino acids. The CDR3: CATSRGRNYGYTF. As DNA, the CDR3 is TGTGCCACCAGCAGGGGCAGGAACTATGGCTACACCTTC.

This CDR3 is CASSVQGDGNYGYTF. The DNA of the CDR3 is TGTGCCAGCAGCGTACAGGGGGATGGGAACTATGGCTACACCTTC. The rearrangement joins TRBV7-2 to TRBJ1-2, with 8 bases matching TRBD1. CDR1 and CDR2 (germline): SGHTA, FQGNSA. This CDR3 spans 15 amino acids. After removal of 5 bases from V and 2 bases from J, the junction contained 7 bases not matched to a gene.

V usage is TRBV6-5 and J usage is TRBJ1-4; 9 bases map to TRBD1. Germline CDR1 is MNHEY and CDR2 is SVGAGI. CDR3 length equals 16 residues. The V segment lost 0 bases and the J segment 6 bases; nucleotides outside the gene matches: 5. The CDR3 here is CASSYSGDRAYEKLFF. The CDR3 DNA follows: TGTGCCAGCAGTTACTCGGGGGACAGGGCTTATGAAAAACTGTTTTTT.

V gene TRBV7-9 combines with J gene TRBJ2-7, with TRBD1 matching over 9 bases. V gave up 5 bases and J gave up 1 base; unmatched junction bases: 6. Germline-derived CDR1 and CDR2 are SEHNR and FQNEAQ (reference sequence). The CDR3 contains 15 residues. Written as DNA, the CDR3 is TGTGCCAGCAGCCCCCGGACAGGGGCGTCCTACGAGCAGTACTTC. Its protein is CASSPRTGASYEQYF.